Listed here are 5 T cell receptor beta chains from one sample, sequenced in a study of blood T cells in healthy people across ages. Combining a sample-barcoded 5' primer with a J-beta primer mix, a second PCR ran for roughly 6 to 11 cycles. TCRdb re-called the 5' RACE reads with MiXCR, one entry per CDR3 protein. The sample lists 900,000 to 950,000 distinct CDR3 sequences, almost 30% seen once, with about a tenth in the top ten. These data were also reused for a study on T cells of mothers and their children.

The sequenced material came from blood. All receptors derive from a woman aged 40 to 55 in good health.

The chain is built from TRBV6-1 and TRBJ2-3; 8 nucleotides line up with TRBD1. The V gene's germline CDR1 is MNHNS and CDR2 SASEGT. CDR3 length: 18 residues. The J segment lost 0 bases and the V segment lost 5 bases, leaving 13 bases of the junction unmatched. In DNA, the CDR3 is TGTGCCAGCAGTCGCGCCCCCCCGGGACAGGCCAGCACAGATACGCAGTATTTT. Its translation is CASSRAPPGQASTDTQYF.

This clonotype was seen at least ten times. This chain links TRBV29-1 with TRBJ2-7; 7 nucleotides match TRBD1. Germline CDR1 reads SQVTM; CDR2 reads ANQGSEA. CDR3 length: 13 residues. V dropped 5 bases and J dropped 1; count of bases not matched to a gene: 5. The CDR3 nucleotides read TGCAGCGTTCGGGACAGAGCATCCTACGAGCAGTACTTC. Amino acid sequence: CSVRDRASYEQYF.

This clonotype was counted only a few times. The chain combines TRBV27 with TRBJ1-1; D possibly corresponds to TRBD1 (5 bases). Germline V CDR1 and CDR2: MNHEY, SMNVEV (reference sequence). V dropped 1 base and J dropped 7 bases, with 13 bases sitting between them. This CDR3 contains 14 residues. This CDR3 is CASSLFFGAGEAFF. The CDR3 DNA sequence: TGTGCCAGCAGTTTATTTTTCGGGGCTGGTGAAGCTTTCTTT.

Only a few counts were recorded for this clonotype. This chain links TRBV6-5 with TRBJ2-1, with TRBD2 matching 15 bases. Germline trimming cut 4 bases from V and 4 bases from J; bases unmatched to any gene: 8. Germline lookup yields CDR1 MNHEY and CDR2 SVGAGI. The CDR3 has 18 amino acids. CDR3 protein: CASSSRTSGGAGYNEQFF. In DNA, the CDR3 is TGTGCCAGCAGTTCCCGGACTAGCGGGGGGGCGGGTTACAATGAGCAGTTCTTC.

This clonotype appeared a few times. This rearrangement joins TRBV28 to TRBJ2-1, with 10 bases fitting TRBD1. The germline gives CDR1 MDHEN, CDR2 SYDVKM. Germline trimming cut 6 bases from V and 7 bases from J; bases unmatched to any gene: 12. CDR3 length equals 16 residues. In DNA form, the CDR3 reads TGTGCCAGCAGCGAGCGGGGGACAGGGGACGGGAATGAGCAGTTCTTC. Amino acids: CASSERGTGDGNEQFF.